This T cell receptor (beta chain) was obtained from a study of vaccination and CD4 T cells after COVID-19. About the study: Sampling after COVID took place at a median of about 91 days (range 35 to 161) following diagnosis. The authors used overlapping spike peptides from SARS-CoV-2, HCoV-NL63, HCoV-OC43 and HCoV-229E to stimulate cells.

On this clonotype itself: Its cognate antigen is unknown.

The time point: late sampling 161 to 241 days after vaccination in a few convalescent patients. Treatment described: roughly nine-day PBMC culture with coronavirus spike peptide pools or control peptides (ViraFEST assay). At both days 3 and 7, half the medium was replaced with fresh IL-2 medium. General study results and limits: Within convalescent individuals, 304 out of 307 vaccine-specific clones proved to be spike mono-reactive.

The Oncomine TCR Beta short-read assay was applied to DNA of cultured CD4+ T cells. Via MiXCR, TCRdb re-called the PCR reads, giving one row per CDR3 protein. The table records approximately 23,000 distinct CDR3 sequences, roughly two fifths of them present only once. This TCR was recovered from a human donor who had recovered from COVID-19. The specimen comprised CD4+ T cells from blood, cultured in vitro, sampled about 7 months after SARS-CoV-2 vaccination.

The CDR3 DNA reads as TGTGCCAGCAGCTTGGCGGGGGGCACAGATACGCAGTATTTT. Protein product: CASSLAGGTDTQYF. The chain couples TRBV7-6 to TRBJ2-3, with TRBD2 identical over 7 bases. J was trimmed by 1 base and V by 3 bases; bases with no gene match: 1. The CDR3 has 14 amino acids. Germline loops: CDR1 SGHVS, CDR2 FNYEAQ.